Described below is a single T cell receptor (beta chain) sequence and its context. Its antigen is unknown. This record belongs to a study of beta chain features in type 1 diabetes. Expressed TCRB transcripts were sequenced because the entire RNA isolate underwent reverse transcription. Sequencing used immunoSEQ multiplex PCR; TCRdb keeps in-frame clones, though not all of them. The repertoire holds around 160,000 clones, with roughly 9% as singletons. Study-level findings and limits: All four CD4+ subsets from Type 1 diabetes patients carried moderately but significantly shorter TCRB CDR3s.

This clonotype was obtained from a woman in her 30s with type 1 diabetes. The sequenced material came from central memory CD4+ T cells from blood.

CDR3 bases: TGCGCCAGCAGCCGGGAGTATGAGCAGTTCTTC. Its translation is CASSREYEQFF. The chain has TRBV5-1 and TRBJ2-1, with D perhaps TRBD2 (6 bases). CDR1 SGHRS and CDR2 YFSETQ come from the germline V gene. V lost 4 bases, J lost 8 bases, and 7 bases lay in between. There are 11 residues in the CDR3.